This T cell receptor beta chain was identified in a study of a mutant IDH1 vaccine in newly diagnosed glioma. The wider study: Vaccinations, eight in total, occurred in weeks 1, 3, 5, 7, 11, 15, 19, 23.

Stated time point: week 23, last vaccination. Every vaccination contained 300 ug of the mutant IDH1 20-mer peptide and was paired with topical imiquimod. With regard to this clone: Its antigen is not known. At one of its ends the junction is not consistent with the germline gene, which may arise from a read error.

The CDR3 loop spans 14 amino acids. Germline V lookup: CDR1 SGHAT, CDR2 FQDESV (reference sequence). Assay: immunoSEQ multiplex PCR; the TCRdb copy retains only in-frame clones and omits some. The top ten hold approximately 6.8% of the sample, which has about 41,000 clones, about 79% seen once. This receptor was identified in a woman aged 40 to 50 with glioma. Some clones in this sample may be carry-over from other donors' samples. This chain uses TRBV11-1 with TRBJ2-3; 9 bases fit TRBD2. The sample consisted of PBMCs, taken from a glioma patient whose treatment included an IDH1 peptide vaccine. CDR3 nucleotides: TGTGCCAGCAGATTAGCGGGAGACGCAGATACGCAGTATTTT. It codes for CASRLAGDADTQYF.